This entry features one T cell receptor beta chain sequence. What this receptor recognizes is not known. Per-base quality was not reported, and no clone a single base away is much larger than it. This sample is drawn from a study of blood T cell repertoires in COVID-19 (dated by TCRdb to about 2020). Regarding the complete study: The collaborator samples originated in the United States, Italy and Spain and spanned the acute and convalescent phases of COVID-19. The material from the prospective study consisted of cDNA or gDNA derived from T cells, B-cell-depleted T cells, or PBMCs. The dataset comprised deeply sampled blood TCRbeta repertoires from subjects exposed to, actively infected with, or recovered from COVID-19. A freely available public database, intended as a resource for researchers studying the immune response to SARS-CoV-2, is where the repertoires were released. Samples were obtained from the ongoing ImmuneRACE study (first 160 participants) and from 1,254 subjects provided by 6 global collaborators. Nearly every sample came with metadata listing a de-identified subject ID, COVID-19 status, age in years and sex. Where available, HLA class I and class II types were obtained from metadata supplied by the sample provider rather than from assay-based typing. Study-level results and caveats: Clinical and demographic metadata were provided uncurated, with the amount varying by source and participant.

TCRbeta CDR3 regions were amplified from genomic DNA using the immunoSEQ Assay, a bias-controlled multiplex PCR. On the authors' methods: Nucleated cell counts per sample were estimated from amplification of reference gene primers within the assay. To quantify the absolute abundance of each unique TCRbeta CDR3 rearrangement, sequence reads were collapsed and filtered. For each sample, productive Simpson clonality was calculated as the square root of Simpson's diversity index over productive rearrangements. TCRdb's version of the immuneACCESS table is confined to in-frame rearrangements and falls short of the full clone set. An unresolved V gene accounts for under half of the shortfall where checked; the remainder is of unknown origin. V, J and clone size are taken as reported in that table, and D and trimming were inferred from the DNA itself. This sample holds fewer than 250,000 clones; 92% were observed only once. Over 0.8% of the sample rests with the top ten.

The germline V gene encodes CDR1 SGHNT and CDR2 YYREEE (reference sequence). At the junction V is shortened by 4 bases and J by 4 bases; bases outside the gene matches: 12. Counted from cysteine to phenylalanine, this CDR3 has 17 amino acids. Solely the CDR3 DNA is kept, with 51 bases framed from the first base. At one collaborating source in Seattle, patients were enrolled during active infection and were followed longitudinally through the course of disease. Collaborating institutions collected whole blood in K2EDTA tubes following their own protocols. For TCRbeta analysis, collaborators shipped samples in one of three forms: frozen whole blood, isolated PBMCs, or DNA extracted from either of those sample types.

The sequence was collected from a man younger than 40 with COVID-19, enrolled during active disease. The V gene is TRBV5-4 and the J gene is TRBJ2-7; 12 bases in the junction line up with TRBD2. Input material: peripheral blood. The CDR3 region: CASSDGRRLAGEYEQYF. The nucleotide sequence is TGTGCCAGCAGCGATGGGAGAAGACTAGCGGGGGAATACGAGCAGTACTTC. The full variable domain, with segments outside the CDR3 supplied by the reference TRBV5-4 and TRBJ2-7 proteins, appears as ETGVTQSPTHLIKTRGQQVTLRCSSQSGHNTVSWYQQALGQGPQFIFQYYREEENGRGNFPPRFSGLQFPNYSSELNVNALELDDSALYLCASSDGRRLAGEYEQYFGPGTRLTVT.